What follows describes a single TCR beta chain. The sample is drawn from a study of blood T cell repertoires in COVID-19. The wider study: Italy, Spain and the United States were the sources of the convalescent and acute COVID-19 samples. PBMCs, B-cell-depleted T cells, or T cells provided the cDNA or gDNA that made up the material.

The CDR3 is made up of 12 amino acids. The germline V gene has CDR1 SQVTM and CDR2 ANQGSEA. With 7 bases clipped from V and 7 bases from J, the junction kept 9 bases outside the gene matches. Study processing details: Reference gene primer amplification in the assay estimated nucleated cell counts. The data were produced by immunoSEQ multiplex PCR, yet TCRdb's version contains in-frame clones alone and is incomplete. D and trimming come from the DNA, and the V and J calls and clone size come from that table. Here the sample spans 60,000 to 75,000 clones, approximately 91% being singletons. The clonotype comes from a human donor in a cohort sampled during active COVID-19. The sequencing sample was made of peripheral blood. The chain carries TRBV29-1 and TRBJ2-5, with TRBD2 matching 7 bases. This CDR3 reads CSAASGGTTQYF. The DNA of the CDR3 is TGCAGCGCTGCTAGCGGCGGCACGACCCAGTACTTC. Complete variable domain (other parts from reference TRBV29-1 and TRBJ2-5): SAVISQKPSRDICQRGTSLTIQCQVDSQVTMMFWYRQQPGQSLTLIATANQGSEATYESGFVIDKFPISRPNLTFSTLTVSNMSPEDSSIYLCSAASGGTTQYFGPGTRLLVL.